This TCR beta chain stems from a study of CD8+ T cells in alopecia areata. TCR sequencing used cDNA made by reverse transcription of extracted RNA. Here immunoSEQ multiplex PCR was the method, and the copy in TCRdb shows in-frame clones only, minus some. The sample lists 150,000 to 200,000 clones; about 67% were seen once. The J segment lost 7 bases and the V segment lost 8 bases, leaving 6 bases of the junction unmatched. Germline V gene lookup returns CDR1 SQVTM and CDR2 ANQGSEA. The CDR3 is 12 residues long. Study results and caveats: Clarity of TCR sharing across patients fell short of that in mice, possibly HLA-related.

To note about this clone: The antigen remains undetermined.

The material sequenced was CD8+ T cells sorted from blood, taken at week 0. This chain joins TRBV29-1 and TRBJ2-1; 9 bases fit TRBD1. This TCR was sampled from a human donor with alopecia areata. This chain's CDR3 is CSTQGQGNEQFF. The CDR3 region has the DNA TGCAGCACCCAGGGACAGGGTAATGAGCAGTTCTTC.